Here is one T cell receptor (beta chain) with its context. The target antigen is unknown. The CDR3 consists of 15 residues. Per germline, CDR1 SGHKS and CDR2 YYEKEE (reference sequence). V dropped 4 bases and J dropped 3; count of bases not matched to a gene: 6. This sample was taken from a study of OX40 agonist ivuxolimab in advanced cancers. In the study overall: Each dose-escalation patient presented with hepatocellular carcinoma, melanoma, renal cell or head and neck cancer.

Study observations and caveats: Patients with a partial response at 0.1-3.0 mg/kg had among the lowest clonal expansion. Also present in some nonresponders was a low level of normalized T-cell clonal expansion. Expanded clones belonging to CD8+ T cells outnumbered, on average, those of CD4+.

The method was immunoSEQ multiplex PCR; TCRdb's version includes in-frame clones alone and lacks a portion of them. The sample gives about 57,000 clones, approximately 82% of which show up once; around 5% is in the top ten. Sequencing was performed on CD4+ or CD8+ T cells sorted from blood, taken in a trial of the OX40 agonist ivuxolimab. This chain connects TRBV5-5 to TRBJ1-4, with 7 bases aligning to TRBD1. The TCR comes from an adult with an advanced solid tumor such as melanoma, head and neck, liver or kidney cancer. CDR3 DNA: TGTGCCAGCAGCCCACAGGGGCGCCCTAATGAAAAACTGTTTTTT. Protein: CASSPQGRPNEKLFF. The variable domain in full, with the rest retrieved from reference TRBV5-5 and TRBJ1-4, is DAGVTQSPTHLIKTRGQQVTLRCSPISGHKSVSWYQQVLGQGPQFIFQYYEKEERGRGNFPDRFSARQFPNYSSELNVNALLLGDSALYLCASSPQGRPNEKLFFGSGTQLSVL.